The clone carrying this T cell receptor (beta chain) showed up just once. The data were taken from a study of blood T cell repertoires in COVID-19. Produced via immunoSEQ multiplex PCR; TCRdb's table is partial and in-frame only. The table has about 220,000 clones, approximately 83% seen once. CDR1 and CDR2 from the germline V gene are MNHNS and SASEGT. This CDR3 has 12 amino acids. V was trimmed by 5 bases and J by 5 bases, leaving 9 bases between them. The sample was peripheral blood. The receptor was isolated from a woman in her sixties or seventies with acute or convalescent COVID-19. This chain links TRBV6-1 with TRBJ1-1, with D unresolved. The DNA for the CDR3 is TGTGCCAGCAGTTCTAACCCGACTGAAGCTTTCTTT. It specifies CASSSNPTEAFF.